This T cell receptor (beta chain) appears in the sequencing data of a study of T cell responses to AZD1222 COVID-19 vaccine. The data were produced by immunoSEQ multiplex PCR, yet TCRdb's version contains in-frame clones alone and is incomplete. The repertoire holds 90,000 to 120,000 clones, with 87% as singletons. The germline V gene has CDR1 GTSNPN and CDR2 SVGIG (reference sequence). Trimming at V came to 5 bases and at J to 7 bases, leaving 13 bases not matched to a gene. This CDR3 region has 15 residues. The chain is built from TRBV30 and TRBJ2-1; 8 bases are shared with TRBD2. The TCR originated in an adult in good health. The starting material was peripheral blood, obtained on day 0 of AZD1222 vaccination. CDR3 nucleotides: TGTGCCTGGGACCCGGGGGGGATACGAAGTAATGAGCAGTTCTTC. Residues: CAWDPGGIRSNEQFF.